Listed here is a single TCR beta chain. Its specificity is not known. This sample is drawn from a study of vaccination and CD4 T cells after COVID-19. Study-wide results and limits: Rising from 21 to 38, the median of SARS-CoV-2-reactive clonotypes did not change significantly.

The CDR3 loop spans 15 amino acids. Per germline, CDR1 SEHNR and CDR2 FQNEAQ (reference sequence). Trimming took off 3 bases at V and 4 bases at J, with 16 bases between the two ends. An Oncomine TCR Beta short-read assay was used to sequence the DNA from cultured CD4+ T cells. TCRdb re-called the PCR reads through MiXCR, storing one row per CDR3 protein. The repertoire holds 14,000 to 15,000 distinct CDR3 sequences, with roughly four fifths as singletons. As for treatment: 10-day PBMC culture with coronavirus spike peptide pools or control peptides (ViraFEST assay). This receptor was obtained from a human donor who had recovered from COVID-19. The chain has TRBV7-9 and TRBJ2-7; D possibly uses TRBD1 or TRBD2 (5 bases each). Sequencing was carried out using CD4+ T cells from blood, cultured in vitro. CDR3 residues: CASSFPGTAVYEQYF. The CDR3 nucleotides read TGTGCCAGCAGCTTTCCCGGGACGGCGGTTTACGAGCAGTACTTC.